This T cell receptor (beta chain) is from a study of response to subunit inactivated influenza vaccine. A single record per CDR3 protein comes from TCRdb applying MiXCR to the RT-PCR reads. The table records about 300,000 distinct CDR3 sequences, around a fifth of them present only once. V lost 5 bases, J lost 5 bases, and 14 bases lay in between. The CDR3 contains 13 residues. Germline V gene sequence: CDR1 SGHKS, CDR2 YYEKEE (reference sequence). About this clonotype itself: Its antigen is unknown.

Study outcomes and limitations: A suggestion made by the authors is that each seasonal influenza vaccination recruits few new T cells.

The chain couples TRBV5-5 to TRBJ2-7; D is unresolved. The clonotype was recovered from a man aged 45 to 70 who received an inactivated influenza vaccine. The sample in question was PBMCs from blood, obtained approximately 20 months after vaccination. DNA of the CDR3: TGTGCCAGCAGTCAACAGACCCAGGACGAGCAGTACTTC. Translation gives CASSQQTQDEQYF.